These 14 T cell receptor delta chains share one sample of origin, sequenced in a study of γδ T cells in repeated Plasmodium falciparum infection. TCRdb re-called the multiplex PCR reads using CATT. The repertoire includes approximately 93,000 delta-chain clones, approximately 0.92% of them detected once, and 9% to 10% sits in the top ten. Flow sorting of PBMC yielded separate Vgamma9/Vdelta2+ and Vdelta2-negative gammadelta T cell populations for bulk repertoire analysis. The sample comprised gamma-delta T cells from blood. The receptors shown here come from a pool of human donors (malaria-infected and uninfected, not separated).

With regard to this clone: A far bigger clonotype differs at one base, so this is likely a read error. Other DNA sequences in the same sample also yield this CDR3. The chain couples TRDV2 to TRDJ1; 10 nucleotides align to TRDD3. TCRdb carries no J gene annotation; the J gene was assigned here by matching the DNA with germline. Germline V lookup: CDR1 GEAIGNYY, CDR2 EKD. The CDR3 runs 19 residues. V lost 0 bases, J lost 5 bases, and 17 bases stayed unmatched. CDR3 sequence: CACDTVGGYASRSTDKLIF. The CDR3 DNA reads as TGTGCCTGTGACACCGTGGGGGGATACGCGTCGAGAAGCACTGATAAACTCATCTTT.

Points on this clone: TCRdb records a much larger clone's protein for this DNA, with a difference at residue 12 that likely arises from a read error; the protein given is the translation of the DNA. This sequence joins TRDV2 and TRDJ1; 7 bases match TRDD3. The J gene comes from matching the DNA to germline here; TCRdb lacks it. The CDR3 length is 18 residues. Trimming took 1 base from V and 4 from J; bases not matched to a gene: 17. Looked up from germline, CDR1 is GEAIGNYY and CDR2 is EKD. The CDR3 sequence is CACDTIGGVKKGIDKLIF. The CDR3, as DNA: TGTGCCTGTGACACGATTGGGGGAGTCAAAAAAGGAATCGATAAACTCATCTTT.

On this clone itself: This DNA translates differently at residue 23 from the TCRdb protein, which is that of a much larger clone; a read error is likely, and the protein shown is the DNA's own translation. This chain connects TRDV2 to TRDJ3, with 9 bases that match TRDD3. The CDR3 contains 24 residues. Germline assignment: CDR1 GEAIGNYY and CDR2 EKD. CDR3 sequence (DNA): TGTGCCTGTGACACCGCGTTTCCCGACGTACTGGGGGACCGTTGCTCCTGGGACACCCGACAGATGATTTTC. Its protein product is CACDTAFPDVLGDRCSWDTRQMIF.

This clone has a handful of counts. This likely stems from a read error, as it lies one base from a far larger clone. In the same sample, other DNA sequences code for this CDR3. Here the CDR3 DNA reads TGTGCCTGTGCCAAAAGAAAGCTTGGTCCGGGCTGGGGGTTTCCCTCTTTGACAGCACAACTCTTCTTT. This gives the protein CACAKRKLGPGWGFPSLTAQLFF. The chain links TRDV2 to TRDJ2; 7 bases align to TRDD3. TCRdb supplies no J gene; here it was assigned by aligning the nucleotide sequence to germline. This CDR3 is 23 amino acids long. Trimming cost V 5 bases and J 0 bases; bases outside gene matches: 29. Germline V gene lookup returns CDR1 GEAIGNYY and CDR2 EKD.

About this clone: A read error is likely here: a far larger clone is one base away. The sample carries other DNA sequences with the same CDR3. The V gene was identified as TRDV2, while no J gene was called; the table's D call TRDD3 went unverified against the DNA. Per germline, CDR1 GEAIGNYY and CDR2 EKD. CDR3 size: 15 residues. CDR3 bases: TGTGCCTGTGACAAACTGGGGGACACGCGTCGTCTTCTCATCTTT. Translating gives CACDKLGDTRRLLIF.

By share of the sample, this clone is medium-sized. This CDR3 is also generated by other DNA sequences in the sample. The chain carries TRDV2 and TRDJ1, with TRDD3 matching 9 bases. Germline loops: CDR1 GEAIGNYY, CDR2 EKD. With 0 bases clipped from V and 9 bases from J, the junction kept 16 bases outside the gene matches. This CDR3 has 17 residues. The CDR3 DNA follows: TGTGCCTGTGACACCGCCGGGGGATACAACCCCCAGAAGGAACTCATCTTT. This gives the protein CACDTAGGYNPQKELIF.

This clone was seen at least ten times. This chain links TRDV2 with TRDJ2, with 7 nucleotides matching TRDD3. CDR3 length equals 17 residues. Unmatched junction bases numbered 10, after V lost 0 bases and J lost 4 bases. Germline V CDR1 and CDR2: GEAIGNYY, EKD. CDR3 in amino acids: CACDTVGGDKETAQLFF. CDR3 nucleotides: TGTGCCTGTGACACCGTCGGCGGGGATAAGGAGACAGCACAACTCTTCTTT.

As regards this clone: TCRdb attributes to this sequence the protein of a much larger clone, which differs from the DNA translation at residue 7; a read error is likely, and the protein displayed is translated from the DNA. The chain uses TRDV2 and TRDJ1; 9 nucleotides line up with TRDD3. The V segment lost 0 bases and the J segment 6 bases; nucleotides outside the gene matches: 10. Germline V gene sequence: CDR1 GEAIGNYY, CDR2 EKD. The CDR3 contains 16 residues. The chain's CDR3 is CACDTELLGDVNKLIF. CDR3 coding DNA: TGTGCCTGTGACACCGAGCTTCTGGGGGATGTAAATAAACTCATCTTT.

A remark on this clone: The protein held in TCRdb is that of a much larger clone and does not match this DNA's translation at residue 12, likely because of a read error; the protein shown is translated from the DNA. CDR3 sequence (DNA): TGTGCCTGTGACACCGTCGGTACTGGGGGCCTACGGAGGGATAAACTCATCTTT. Its protein product is CACDTVGTGGLRRDKLIF. The rearrangement joins TRDV2 to TRDJ1; 8 bases fit TRDD3. The J gene was missing in TCRdb and was found by matching the end of the DNA to germline. Germline-derived CDR1 and CDR2 are GEAIGNYY and EKD. This CDR3 comprises 18 residues. V shed 0 bases and J 5 bases; nucleotides not matched to a gene: 16.

Of note for this clone: It is likely a read error: a sequence one base away is far more abundant. The sample holds other DNA sequences that translate to the same CDR3. The chain has TRDV2 and TRDJ1, with TRDD2 matching over 9 bases. TCRdb offers no J gene call, so here the DNA was matched to germline to obtain one. CDR3 length: 19 amino acids. The V gene end was trimmed by 3 bases and the J gene end by 1 base; junction bases not matched to a gene: 17. The germline CDR1 and CDR2 sequences are GEAIGNYY and EKD. The CDR3 sequence: CACDPGLPTPSGRTDKLIF. The DNA for the CDR3 is TGTGCCTGTGACCCCGGCCTTCCTACGCCTTCCGGCCGCACCGATAAACTCATCTTT.

A remark on this clone: This likely came from a read error, as a far larger clone is one base away. Within the sample, other DNA sequences also encode this same CDR3. A V gene of TRDV1 was called, but no J gene was assigned. The CDR3 runs 19 residues. Germline V lookup: CDR1 TSWWSYY, CDR2 QGS. The CDR3 nucleotides read TGTGCTCTTGGGGAACTTCCTCCCTCCCTCATGCTTCCCGAGAGGGGGCTCATCTTT. Amino acids: CALGELPPSLMLPERGLIF.

This clone was detected many times. It is likely a read error: a sequence one base away is far more abundant. Distinct nucleotide sequences in the sample also encode this CDR3. The chain employs TRDV1 and TRDJ1; 10 bases match TRDD3. The CDR3 contains 21 residues. In germline, CDR1 is TSWWSYY, CDR2 QGS. CDR3 sequence reads: CALGECHLDRGGYGYTDKLIF. The DNA of the CDR3 is TGTGCCCTTGGGGAATGCCACCTAGACCGCGGGGGATACGGGTACACCGATAAACTCATCTTT.

This clone was counted between two and nine times. The translation of this DNA and the TCRdb protein of a much larger clone differ at residue 17, probably owing to a read error; the protein shown here is translated from the DNA. The V segment is TRDV2, and no J call was made; the listed D gene, TRDD3, was not tested against the DNA. Looked up from germline, CDR1 is GEAIGNYY and CDR2 is EKD. The CDR3 extends over 19 amino acids. CDR3 protein: CACTIPGDWTTGGYGKHIF. Written as DNA, the CDR3 is TGTGCCTGTACAATCCCCGGGGACTGGACAACTGGGGGATACGGTAAACACATCTTT.

This clone was recorded a few times. TCRdb's entry gives the protein of a much larger clone, which mismatches this DNA's translation at residue 4, likely from a read error; the protein reported here is translated from the DNA. Here the CDR3 reads CALRELRPTWGIRTDKLIF. The CDR3, as DNA: TGTGCTCTTAGGGAACTCCGTCCTACATGGGGGATACGCACCGATAAACTCATCTTT. V usage is TRDV1 and J usage is TRDJ1, with 11 bases lining up with TRDD3. TCRdb offers no J gene call, so here the DNA was matched to germline to obtain one. CDR1 is TSWWSYY and CDR2 is QGS in the germline V gene. The CDR3 spans 19 residues.